The 8 T cell receptor beta chains presented below share a single source sample, sequenced in a study of T cell changes during pregnancy in multiple sclerosis. TCRdb keeps only in-frame clones here, not all; method: immunoSEQ multiplex PCR. Counted here are 45,000 to 70,000 clones, around 92% occurring once; the ten biggest clones make up approximately 0.58%. Here the sequenced sample was CD4+ T cells from peripheral blood mononuclear cells, taken after pregnancy. The receptor source for this set is a female donor with multiple sclerosis, enrolled in a pregnancy study.

The rearrangement uses TRBV9 and TRBJ1-6; TRBD1 matches 7 bases. The CDR3 consists of 15 residues. Germline V gene lookup returns CDR1 SGDLS and CDR2 YYNGEE. The trim removed 3 bases at V and 8 bases at J, leaving 8 bases unmatched. The CDR3: CASSAGGFGDSPLHF. As DNA, the CDR3 is TGTGCCAGCAGCGCAGGGGGGTTCGGCGATTCACCCCTCCACTTT.

This chain uses TRBV9 with TRBJ2-5, with D perhaps matching TRBD2 (6 bases). The CDR3 consists of 15 residues. Germline lookup yields CDR1 SGDLS and CDR2 YYNGEE. Trimming took off 4 bases at V and 7 bases at J, with 20 bases between the two ends. Here the CDR3 DNA reads TGTGCCAGCAGCCCCTCCGAGCGGGCCCTCCTGACCCAGTACTTC. Translation gives CASSPSERALLTQYF.

The J gene is TRBJ1-6, the V gene TRBV7-2; D gene ambiguous. Per germline, CDR1 SGHTA and CDR2 FQGNSA. Deletions cut 4 bases from V and 0 bases from J, with 16 bases between. This CDR3 contains 18 residues. In nucleotides, the CDR3 is TGTGCCAGCAGCTCGTTTCCTCCTCTCAGCTCCTATAATTCACCCCTCCACTTT. Translation: CASSSFPPLSSYNSPLHF.

The V call is TRBV4-1, the J call TRBJ1-2, with TRBD1 matching over 8 bases. V trimming: 2 bases; J trimming: 8 bases; junction bases outside the gene matches: 10. CDR3 length equals 15 residues. CDR1 and CDR2 (germline): MGHRA, YSYEKL. CDR3 loop: CASSQSLSGGYGYTF. CDR3 DNA sequence: TGCGCCAGCAGCCAATCTCTTTCAGGGGGCTACGGCTACACCTTC.

The rearrangement joins TRBV4-3 to TRBJ2-4; D might be TRBD1 (6 bases). V dropped 2 bases and J dropped 6 bases, with 11 bases sitting between them. The CDR3 is 14 amino acids. CDR1 is LGHNA and CDR2 is YSLEER in the germline V gene. The CDR3 region has the DNA TGCGCCAGCAGCCAAACAGGGCACGGAAACATTCAGTACTTC. This gives the protein CASSQTGHGNIQYF.

The chain uses TRBV5-1 and TRBJ2-5; 10 bases line up with TRBD1. The V segment lost 9 bases and the J segment 3 bases; nucleotides outside the gene matches: 5. Germline V gene data show CDR1 as SGHRS and CDR2 as YFSETQ. The CDR3 sequence is 13 residues long. The CDR3 bases are TGCGCCACCCGGGACAGGGGAGAAGAGACCCAGTACTTC. Translation gives CATRDRGEETQYF.

The V and J genes are TRBV7-2 and TRBJ1-2; a possible D gene is TRBD1 (5 bases). Germline assignment: CDR1 SGHTA and CDR2 FQGNSA. This CDR3 contains 13 residues. The V end was cut by 5 bases, the J end by 4 bases, with 11 bases between. The CDR3 loop reads CASSEDSLYGYTF. The CDR3 DNA follows: TGTGCCAGCAGCGAAGACAGCCTCTATGGCTACACCTTC.

The CDR3 loop reads CASSLTSSNWNEQFF. As DNA, the CDR3 is TGCGCCAGCAGTTTGACTAGCTCTAACTGGAATGAGCAGTTCTTC. V gene TRBV5-1 combines with J gene TRBJ2-1; TRBD2 aligns across 7 bases. With V trimmed by 5 bases and J by 7 bases, 12 bases remained unmatched. This CDR3 has 15 residues. Germline-derived CDR1 and CDR2 are SGHRS and YFSETQ.